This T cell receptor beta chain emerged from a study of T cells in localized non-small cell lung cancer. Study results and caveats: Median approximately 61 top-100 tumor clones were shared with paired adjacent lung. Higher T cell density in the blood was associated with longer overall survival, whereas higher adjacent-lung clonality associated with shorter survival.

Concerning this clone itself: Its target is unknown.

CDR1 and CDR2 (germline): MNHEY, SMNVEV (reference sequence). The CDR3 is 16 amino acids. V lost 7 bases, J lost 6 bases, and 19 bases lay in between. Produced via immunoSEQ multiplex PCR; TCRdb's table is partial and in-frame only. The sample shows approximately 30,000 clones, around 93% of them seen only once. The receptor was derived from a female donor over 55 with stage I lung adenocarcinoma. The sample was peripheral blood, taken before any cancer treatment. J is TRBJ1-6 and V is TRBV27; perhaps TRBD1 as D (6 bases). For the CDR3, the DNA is TGTGCCAGCACCCCTTTGACAGGCTCGGGTAATTCACCCCTCCACTTT. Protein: CASTPLTGSGNSPLHF.